The 21 T cell receptor beta chains reported below all come from one sample, sequenced in a study of radiotherapy plus CTLA-4 blockade in lung cancer. Clones were sequenced by immunoSEQ multiplex PCR, and TCRdb holds only the in-frame ones, with some missing. The sample lists 80,000 or so clones; about 78% were seen once. Source: peripheral blood, taken from a patient treated with radiotherapy plus ipilimumab. The receptors derive from a human donor with non-small cell lung cancer whose response to radiotherapy plus ipilimumab could not be evaluated. Some clones in this sample may be carry-over from other donors' samples.

This clone came up a few times. The V call is TRBV14, the J call TRBJ2-5, with TRBD2 identical over 12 bases. The CDR3 length is 18 residues. Per the germline V gene, CDR1 is SGHDN and CDR2 is FVKESK. The V and J ends lost 3 bases and 2 bases, in that order; junction bases with no gene match: 10. The CDR3 nucleotides read TGTGCCAGCAGCCAGGCTAGCGGGGGGGGGCCGGAACAAGAGACCCAGTACTTC. Its translation: CASSQASGGGPEQETQYF.

J is TRBJ2-1 and V is TRBV7-9, with a weak D call TRBD1 (6 bases). CDR1 is SEHNR, CDR2 FQNEAQ, per germline (reference sequence). Trimming stripped 1 base from V and 5 bases from J, with 21 bases between. The CDR3 totals 18 residues. The CDR3, as DNA: TGTGCCAGCAGCTTAGAGTTAGGTTGGCGGACAGCTAACAATGAGCAGTTCTTC. Translation: CASSLELGWRTANNEQFF.

J is TRBJ1-4 and V is TRBV6-5; D remains unclear. This CDR3 region has 12 residues. Trimming left V 4 bases short and J 6 bases short, with 6 bases between. The V gene's germline CDR1 is MNHEY and CDR2 SVGAGI. CDR3 residues: CASSFPDEKLFF. CDR3 bases: TGTGCCAGCAGTTTCCCGGATGAAAAACTGTTTTTT.

The gene calls are TRBV2 and TRBJ1-1; TRBD1 agrees at 10 bases. This CDR3 spans 15 amino acids. Germline V gene data show CDR1 as SNHLY and CDR2 as FYNNEI. Losses at the gene ends were 5 bases for V and 4 bases for J; bases not matched to a gene: 7. The CDR3 coding sequence is TGTGCCAGCAGTCTCCAGACAGGGGGCATCACTGAAGCTTTCTTT. It translates to CASSLQTGGITEAFF.

V and J are TRBV6-5 and TRBJ1-1; TRBD1 might be the D (5 bases). Germline V gene lookup returns CDR1 MNHEY and CDR2 SVGAGI. The CDR3 totals 13 residues. V was pared by 4 bases and J by 8 bases, with 14 bases between. The CDR3 DNA reads as TGTGCCAGCAGTTCAAAAAGGGGCACGGAAGCTTTCTTT. As protein: CASSSKRGTEAFF.

This chain uses TRBV7-2 with TRBJ1-2; 7 bases map to TRBD1. The germline V gene encodes CDR1 SGHTA and CDR2 FQGNSA. After removal of 5 bases from V and 0 bases from J, the junction contained 6 bases not matched to a gene. There are 15 residues in the CDR3. The CDR3 sequence is CASSDKGTANYGYTF. For the CDR3, the DNA is TGTGCCAGCAGCGACAAAGGGACAGCTAACTATGGCTACACCTTC.

CDR3 DNA sequence: TGTGCCAGCTCACCACCCAGGATCCAAGAGACCCAGTACTTC. As protein: CASSPPRIQETQYF. The J gene is TRBJ2-5, the V gene TRBV18; no definite D call. The V gene's germline CDR1 is KGHSH and CDR2 LQKENI. The length of the CDR3 is 14 residues. The V and J ends lost 0 bases and 1 base respectively, with 6 bases between them.

The chain recombines TRBV9 with TRBJ2-1; maybe TRBD2 (6 bases). The V end lost 2 bases, the J end lost 6 bases, and 21 bases lay between the germline ends. CDR1 SGDLS and CDR2 YYNGEE come from the germline V gene. The CDR3 has 17 residues. Here the CDR3 DNA reads TGTGCCAGCAGCGTCCTACCGGGACTTGAACAGTCCAATGAGCAGTTCTTC. Translating gives CASSVLPGLEQSNEQFF.

This rearrangement joins TRBV19 to TRBJ2-7; TRBD1 agrees at 8 bases. The V gene's germline CDR1 is LNHDA and CDR2 SQIVND (reference sequence). The CDR3 spans 14 residues. V shed 5 bases and J 6 bases; nucleotides not matched to a gene: 9. The CDR3 DNA sequence: TGTGCCAGTAGTTTCGTGACAGGGGAAAGCGAGCAGTACTTC. Residues: CASSFVTGESEQYF.

The J gene is TRBJ1-2, the V gene TRBV6-6; 8 bases align to TRBD1. V lost 10 bases and J lost 4; bases outside the gene matches: 11. CDR1 and CDR2 (germline): MNHNY, SVGAGI (reference sequence). This CDR3 is built from 14 residues. Written as DNA, the CDR3 is TGTGCCACCCTCTCTCCGGGACAGGTCTATGGCTACACCTTC. As protein: CATLSPGQVYGYTF.

This clone has just a few counts. The chain is built from TRBV4-3 and TRBJ2-5, with a tentative D call TRBD2 (7 bases). The CDR3 is 16 amino acids. Germline lookup yields CDR1 LGHNA and CDR2 YSLEER. Trimming stripped 2 bases from V and 2 bases from J, with 15 bases between. The CDR3 loop is CASSQLEGGPQETQYF. The CDR3 DNA reads TGCGCCAGCAGCCAACTAGAGGGGGGGCCTCAAGAGACCCAGTACTTC.

The V gene is TRBV7-3, the J gene TRBJ2-1, with 8 bases aligning to TRBD1. The CDR3 runs 15 residues. V lost 8 bases to trimming and J lost 7 bases; unmatched junction nucleotides: 13. Germline loops: CDR1 SGHTA, CDR2 FQGTGA. The DNA for the CDR3 is TGTGCCAGCGCCAGCCAGGGGGCGGGTAGGAATGAGCAGTTCTTC. Translating gives CASASQGAGRNEQFF.

The genes are TRBV5-5 and TRBJ2-5; D unclear. The V gene lost 2 bases and the J gene lost 5 bases, with 7 bases spanning the gap. This CDR3 spans 12 amino acids. From germline, CDR1 is SGHKS and CDR2 YYEKEE (reference sequence). As DNA, the CDR3 is TGTGCCAGCAGCTTAGTTCAGGAGACCCAGTACTTC. Protein product: CASSLVQETQYF.

This clone was recorded a few times. The CDR3, as DNA: TGTGCCATCAGTGAGTCAGGATATACAGGGAGTGGGTCTCACTCTGGAAACACCATATATTTT. Protein sequence: CAISESGYTGSGSHSGNTIYF. The chain joins TRBV10-3 to TRBJ1-3, with D possibly being TRBD1 (6 bases). V was trimmed by 0 bases and J by 0 bases, leaving 24 bases between them. CDR1 is ENHRY, CDR2 SYGVKD, per germline. The CDR3 contains 21 residues.

This chain uses TRBV6-6 with TRBJ1-6; D gene ambiguous. Germline V lookup: CDR1 MNHNY, CDR2 SVGAGI (reference sequence). With 5 bases removed from V and 5 bases from J, the gap between germline ends came to 7 bases. The CDR3 has 13 residues. CDR3 sequence reads: CASSATDNSPLHF. Here the CDR3 DNA reads TGTGCCAGCAGTGCCACGGATAATTCACCCCTCCACTTT.

The chain carries TRBV7-9 and TRBJ2-7; perhaps TRBD1 as D (5 bases). CDR3 length: 15 residues. Trimming left V 2 bases short and J 5 bases short, with 16 bases between. The germline V gene encodes CDR1 SEHNR and CDR2 FQNEAQ (reference sequence). The CDR3 protein is CASSLYGLTANEQYF. The CDR3 region has the DNA TGTGCCAGCAGCTTATACGGTTTGACAGCCAACGAGCAGTACTTC.

V usage is TRBV9 and J usage is TRBJ2-1; 10 bases line up with TRBD2. V was clipped by 0 bases and J by 8 bases; unmatched bases: 5. Germline values: CDR1 SGDLS, CDR2 YYNGEE. The CDR3 covers 15 residues. The CDR3 region has the DNA TGTGCCAGCAGCGTAGTGAGCGGGGGGGCCGATGAGCAGTTCTTC. Amino acid sequence: CASSVVSGGADEQFF.

This clone rates as medium-sized. The rearrangement joins TRBV28 to TRBJ2-7, with 7 bases lining up with TRBD2. The CDR3 sequence is 14 residues long. Germline-derived CDR1 and CDR2 are MDHEN and SYDVKM. V shed 4 bases, J shed 5 bases, and the junction held 8 bases outside the gene matches. CDR3 region: CASSSPGLLNEQYF. CDR3 nucleotide sequence: TGTGCCAGCAGTTCTCCGGGACTACTCAACGAGCAGTACTTC.

Here the CDR3 DNA reads TGCGCCAGCAGTCCATATCAGGGGAGAGTCTCACCCCTCCACTTT. It codes for CASSPYQGRVSPLHF. The J gene is TRBJ1-6, the V gene TRBV10-1, with D possibly matching TRBD1 (6 bases). V was cut by 5 bases and J by 10 bases, with 18 bases left in between. CDR3 length: 15 amino acids. CDR1 WNHNN and CDR2 SYGVQD come from the germline V gene (reference sequence).

This clone was seen a handful of times. The genes are TRBV5-4 and TRBJ1-5; 10 bases are a match to TRBD1. This CDR3 comprises 15 residues. Looked up from germline, CDR1 is SGHNT and CDR2 is YYREEE (reference sequence). Trimming cost V 4 bases and J 5 bases; bases outside gene matches: 6. The CDR3 DNA sequence: TGTGCCAGCAGCCAGGGACAGGGGATGGATCAGCCCCAGCATTTT. It encodes CASSQGQGMDQPQHF.

The chain recombines TRBV6-5 with TRBJ2-3, with 8 positions matching TRBD1. Germline V gene sequence: CDR1 MNHEY, CDR2 SVGAGI. This CDR3 comprises 15 residues. Losses at the gene ends were 7 bases for V and 1 base for J; bases not matched to a gene: 7. The CDR3 DNA follows: TGTGCCAGCAACCCCAGGGGGCGAGGCACAGATACGCAGTATTTT. Translation: CASNPRGRGTDTQYF.